The next 6 T cell receptor beta chains were all read from a single sample in a study of human thymus T cells. Resected material from corrective heart surgery provided the thymus tissue analysed. The protocol was immunoSEQ multiplex PCR, while the TCRdb copy is restricted to in-frame clones and leaves out a portion. Of 75,000 to 90,000 clones listed, roughly 96% were seen once; the top ten hold roughly 0.028%. Sequencing was performed on thymus tissue. The receptor source for this set is a boy under three years old with a congenital heart defect but otherwise immunologically healthy.

The J gene is TRBJ1-6, the V gene TRBV15; D not resolved. This CDR3 region has 17 residues. Trimming took off 0 bases at V and 7 bases at J, with 16 bases between the two ends. CDR1 and CDR2 from the germline V gene are LNHNV and YYDKDF (reference sequence). The CDR3 nucleotides read TGTGCCACCAGCAGAGAGTGTCACCCGGAGAAAAATTCACCCCTCCACTTT. Translated: CATSRECHPEKNSPLHF.

V usage is TRBV19 and J usage is TRBJ1-2; D is uncertain. The CDR3 is 14 amino acids. V was cut by 2 bases and J by 2 bases, with 9 bases left in between. Per the germline V gene, CDR1 is LNHDA and CDR2 is SQIVND (reference sequence). The CDR3 reads CASSITPANYGYTF. CDR3 nucleotides: TGTGCCAGTAGTATAACCCCAGCCAACTATGGCTACACCTTC.

V usage is TRBV10-3 and J usage is TRBJ2-7; 9 positions agree with TRBD1. The CDR3 has 14 amino acids. From germline, CDR1 is ENHRY and CDR2 SYGVKD. The J segment lost 6 bases and the V segment lost 5 bases, leaving 8 bases of the junction unmatched. CDR3 sequence: CAISRGTGPCEQYF. CDR3 nucleotide sequence: TGTGCCATCAGTAGAGGGACAGGGCCCTGCGAGCAGTACTTC.

The genes are TRBV29-1 and TRBJ2-2; 7 positions match TRBD2. The CDR3 has 15 residues. Germline-derived CDR1 and CDR2 are SQVTM and ANQGSEA. With V trimmed by 4 bases and J by 2 bases, 7 bases remained unmatched. CDR3 bases: TGCAGCGTTGGTAGTGGGAGGGCCAACACCGGGGAGCTGTTTTTT. It translates to CSVGSGRANTGELFF.

The gene calls are TRBV14 and TRBJ2-1; D not certain. V lost 1 base and J 2 bases, leaving 3 bases between the germline ends. The CDR3 is 13 residues long. Per germline, CDR1 SGHDN and CDR2 FVKESK. DNA of the CDR3: TGTGCCAGCAGCCAAGCACCCTACAATGAGCAGTTCTTC. This sequence encodes CASSQAPYNEQFF.

The chain is built from TRBV7-2 and TRBJ2-5; 7 bases are shared with TRBD1. This CDR3 region has 15 residues. Looked up from germline, CDR1 is SGHTA and CDR2 is FQGNSA. Trimming took 5 bases from V and 5 from J; bases not matched to a gene: 11. The DNA of the CDR3 is TGTGCCAGCAGCCGCCGACAGGGAAGGGGGGAGACCCAGTACTTC. It yields the protein CASSRRQGRGETQYF.